This TCR beta chain comes out of a study of CD8 T cells in ankylosing spondylitis. Overall study findings and caveats: A TCR beta motif of several highly homologous variants appeared characteristic of ankylosing spondylitis blood.

This clonotype appeared a few times. Antigen: not known. TCRdb processed the 5' RACE reads anew with MiXCR; each CDR3 protein has one entry. Of some 140,000 distinct CDR3 sequences listed, 15% to 20% are singletons. The CDR3 runs to 15 residues. V was pared by 6 bases and J by 4 bases, with 16 bases between. This clonotype originated in a male donor with ankylosing spondylitis. The sequencing input was blood, either unsorted or a sorted T cell fraction (not recorded which). J is TRBJ2-1 and V is TRBV12-3 or TRBV12-4; no definite D call. CDR3 nucleotides: TGTGCCAGCAGGGTCGCCACGACCCGATACAATGAGCAGTTCTTC. Protein sequence: CASRVATTRYNEQFF.